This T cell receptor (beta chain) was identified during a study of persistence of HIV-infected CD4 T cells. This was the immunoSEQ version 4 assay in survey mode. The protocol was immunoSEQ multiplex PCR, while the TCRdb copy is restricted to in-frame clones and leaves out a portion. The sample records roughly 34,000 clones, roughly 82% being singletons. About this clone itself: The antigen remains unidentified.

The stimulus was lysate of CMV-infected fibroblasts, approximately 9.6 ug/mL. Memory cells lacking CD40L and CD69 with high CD45RO were sorted. V was pared by 6 bases and J by 5 bases, with 13 bases between. From germline, CDR1 is SNHLY and CDR2 FYNNEI. This CDR3 contains 14 residues. The specimen comprised CD4+ T cells sorted from PBMCs after roughly 18-hour stimulation, sampled from a patient who received antiretroviral therapy. The V and J genes are TRBV2 and TRBJ1-4; the D gene is possibly TRBD1 (5 bases). The TCR sequence derives from an adult woman with HIV who was CMV-seropositive. The CDR3 DNA is TGTGCCAGCAGCCCGGGACGGGGGAATGAAAAACTGTTTTTT. It encodes CASSPGRGNEKLFF.